A selection of T cell receptor beta chains follows, all from one sample in a study of regulatory T cells in long-lasting Graves disease. In TCRdb, the multiplex PCR reads were re-called with MiXCR into one record per CDR3 protein. The table includes 400,000 to 500,000 distinct CDR3 sequences, 14% to 15% detected once. Separately, the same data were catalogued under a study of T cells in Graves' hyperthyroidism and ophthalmopathy.

The input for sequencing was peripheral blood mononuclear cells (PBMCs), taken at new diagnosis, from a patient treated with antithyroid drugs. These receptors were taken from a woman in her twenties or thirties with Graves disease. The CDR3 runs from the conserved cysteine through the conserved F or W. Expanded clones are given a class, and other clones once, few, many or no size at all.

TRBV28,many,CASGWTRSYEQYF
TRBV14,.,CASSQGGVASTGELFF
TRBV24-1,.,CATSDPSGIVNEQFF
TRBV30,many,CAWSQLSSTDTQYF
TRBV4-3,.,CASRPTGEPDTQYF
TRBV5-1,many,CASSPGSGIYNEQFF
TRBV6-5,.,CASSYSKGWTGHEQYF
TRBV7-3,few,CASSLGGIGMETQYF
TRBV15,many,CATSRGGGRTGQPQHF
TRBV19,many,CASSNSGVNEQFF
TRBV6-1,many,CASSEKMNTEAFF
TRBV6-1,many,CASRTYRGNDQPQHF
TRBV28,many,CASSFLEMTKAEAFF
TRBV30,many,CAWSVMGPLGYQPQHF
TRBV24-1,few,CATSDSGLGGDEQYF
TRBV28,.,CASSLRGRFGGDEYF
TRBV13,many,CASSLVSGLYNEQFF
TRBV12-3/TRBV12-4,many,CASSFSLNNEQFF
TRBV4-1,.,CASSQGRGTRTYEQYF
TRBV6-1,many,CASSPVLGEWRGYTF
TRBV11-2,.,CASSPRRGDPRAYEQYF
TRBV20-1,many,CSAVPGQGPNYEQYF
TRBV28,many,CASSRGQGSTDTQYF
TRBV10-3,many,CATNVGSGRAHEETQYF
TRBV18,.,CASSPLPGTEAFF
TRBV5-6,many,CASLGPADNEQFF
TRBV6-5,many,CASSYSPTPGWGEAFF
TRBV4-1,.,CASSQENLPGQGHPDTQYF
TRBV5-1,few,CASSPYGTDLNQPQHF